This T cell receptor (beta chain) was retrieved from a study of blood T cell repertoires in COVID-19. At the level of the study: The United States, Italy and Spain were the sources of the acute and convalescent COVID-19 samples.

Clones were sequenced by immunoSEQ multiplex PCR, and TCRdb holds only the in-frame ones, with some missing. The sample yields about 230,000 clones, 81% seen once. Germline CDR1 and CDR2: SGHTS and YDEGEE. V shed 3 bases and J 2 bases; nucleotides not matched to a gene: 0. This CDR3 region has 14 residues. The chain uses TRBV5-8 and TRBJ1-3, with 9 positions matching TRBD1. The clonotype originates from a woman over 75 with acute or convalescent COVID-19. Sequencing was done on a sample of peripheral blood. The CDR3 region is CASSWTGAGNTIYF. The DNA for the CDR3 is TGTGCCAGCAGCTGGACAGGGGCTGGAAACACCATATATTTT.